A single T cell receptor (beta chain) is shown here with its context. Per the original methods: Nucleated cell number was recorded as an estimate derived from reference gene primer amplification. Here immunoSEQ multiplex PCR was the method, and the copy in TCRdb shows in-frame clones only, minus some. From that table come the V and J calls and clone size; the DNA was used to work out D and trimming. The sample has tens of thousands of clones, approximately 84% seen once. V lost 5 bases, J lost 8 bases, and 21 bases lay in between. The CDR3 spans 15 residues. Per germline, CDR1 MNHEY and CDR2 SVGAGI. The record originates from a study of blood T cell repertoires in COVID-19. In the study overall: The origin of the acute and convalescent COVID-19 samples was the United States, Italy and Spain. T cells, B-cell-depleted T cells, or PBMCs supplied cDNA or gDNA.

The clonotype comes from a human donor in a cohort sampled during active COVID-19. Sequenced input: peripheral blood. The rearrangement links TRBV6-5 to TRBJ1-2; no definite D call. The chain's CDR3 is CASSQTNIPLGGYTF. CDR3 sequence (DNA): TGTGCCAGCAGTCAGACTAATATACCTTTGGGGGGCTACACCTTC.